This T cell receptor (beta chain) stems from a study of vaccination and CD4 T cells after COVID-19. The Oncomine TCR Beta short-read assay sequenced DNA from cultured CD4+ T cells. TCRdb reprocessed the PCR reads with MiXCR, giving one entry per CDR3 protein. The table has 9,500 to 15,000 distinct CDR3 sequences, 35% to 45% seen once; the top ten hold 20% to 30%. As to this clonotype: Its antigen is as yet unknown.

Study-level findings and limits: Spike mono-reactivity marked 304 of 307 vaccine-specific clones in convalescent patients.

This CDR3 has 14 residues. From germline, CDR1 is SGHTA and CDR2 FQGTGA. Trimming pared 2 bases from V and 4 bases from J, leaving 9 bases between. Treatment described: approximately 9-day PBMC culture with coronavirus spike peptide pools or control peptides (ViraFEST assay). The genes are TRBV7-3 and TRBJ2-1; TRBD2 is a possible D gene (5 bases). The TCR originated in a human donor with COVID-19. Sequences were obtained from cultured CD4+ T cells from blood. CDR3 nucleotides: TGTGCCAGCAGCTTAGGGCTAGCTTACAATGAGCAGTTCTTC. This sequence encodes CASSLGLAYNEQFF.